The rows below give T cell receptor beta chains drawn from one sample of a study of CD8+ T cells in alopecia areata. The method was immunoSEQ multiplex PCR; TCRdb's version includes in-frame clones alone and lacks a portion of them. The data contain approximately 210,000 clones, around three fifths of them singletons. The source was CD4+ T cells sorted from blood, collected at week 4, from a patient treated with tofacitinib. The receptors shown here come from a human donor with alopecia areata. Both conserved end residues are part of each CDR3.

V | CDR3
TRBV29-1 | CSVGRRDTDYNEQFF
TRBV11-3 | CASSSRGAYEQYF
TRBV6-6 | CASIGTLSSYNSPLHF
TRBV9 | CASSVAGGASYNEQFF
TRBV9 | CASSVALGGGEKLFF
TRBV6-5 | CASSYNIYEQYF
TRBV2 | CASSRTGGKSNQPQHF
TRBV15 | CATSRGGGVRTDTQYF
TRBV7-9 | CASSLGFGEKLFF
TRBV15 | CATQGGFLTGELFF
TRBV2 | CASSAFYEQYF
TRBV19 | CASSIGNQPQHF
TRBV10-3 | CAISQQRTSDTQYF
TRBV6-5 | CASSMGAGKGSPLHF
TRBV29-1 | CSVFWTGSYEQYF
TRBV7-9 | CASSSHLDSHEKLFF
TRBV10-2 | CASRDHNEQFF
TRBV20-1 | CSASDRVGAFF
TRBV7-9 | CASSLGGEQTQYF
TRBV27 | CASSPLAGASYEQYF
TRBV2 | CARQGTANTGELFF
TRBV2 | CASSEEGTGGQPQHF
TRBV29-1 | CSVHGGTGANVLTF
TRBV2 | CASNQDRGNYTF
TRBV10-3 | CAISESTSTDTQYF
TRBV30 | CAWNRAGEKLFF
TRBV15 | CATTGLHSNQPQHF
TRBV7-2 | CASSPGTAQETQYF
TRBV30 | CAWTDRVLNTEAFF
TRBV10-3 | CAISRQGNQPQHF
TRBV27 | CASSKPSQGYTGELFF
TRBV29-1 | CSVEKGVGETQYF
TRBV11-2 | CASSFLTGANVLTF
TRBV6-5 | CASRERGARTGELFF
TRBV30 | CAWSVRGDGYTF
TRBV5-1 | CASSGQNYGYTF
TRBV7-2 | CASSSLAGITGELFF
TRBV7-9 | CASSPGQGAANEKLFF
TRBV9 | CASSVTVSDYEQFF
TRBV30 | CAWETGARGQPQHF
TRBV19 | CASRGTDTQYF
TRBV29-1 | CSASGGVGTEAFF
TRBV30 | CAWRLTWSTDTQYF
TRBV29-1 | CSVGQGPKETQYF
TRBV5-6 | CASSLAGRDNEQFF
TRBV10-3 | CAISESPGNEKLFF
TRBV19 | CASSDGTGRSYEQYF
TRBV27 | CASSPRAGWEQYF
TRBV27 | CASSSPGGQGETQYF
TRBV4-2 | CASSPGQGAGETQYF
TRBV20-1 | CSAKRIEQYF
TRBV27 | CASSKGQGAFGYTF
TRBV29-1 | CSVGGYQGSDGYTF
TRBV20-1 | CSAGRTDTQYF
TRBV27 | CASLPKYHSGANVLTF
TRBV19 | CASSPPWGTTNTGELFF